This TCR beta chain was captured by sequencing in a study of T cells after posttransplantation cyclophosphamide. Deletions cut 4 bases from V and 5 bases from J, with 10 bases between. The CDR3 has 13 residues. The V gene's germline CDR1 is MDHEN and CDR2 SYDVKM. This clone was detected ten times or more. Only in-frame clones appear in the TCRdb table, and some are missing; sequencing was by immunoSEQ multiplex PCR. This sample includes about 3,200 clones with no singletons; its ten biggest clones take up about 14%. Treatment was busulfan-fludarabine conditioning, a marrow graft, and cyclophosphamide on days +3 and +4.

The specimen comprised PBMCs, sampled after allogeneic stem cell transplant with posttransplant cyclophosphamide. This TCR was sampled from a female patient aged 60 or older who received an allogeneic stem cell transplant from a related donor and was CMV-positive. Part of the T cells may come from the graft donor. The chain uses TRBV28 and TRBJ2-3, with a possible D match to TRBD2 (6 bases). CDR3 DNA: TGTGCCAGCAGTTCCGGGACTCTAGATACGCAGTATTTT. Protein sequence: CASSSGTLDTQYF.